This is a list of T cell receptor beta chains from one sample in a study of shared clonotypes between healthy human individuals. The assay was immunoSEQ multiplex PCR, and TCRdb's table has in-frame clones only and misses some. Of 2 million to 2.5 million clones in the sample, about 95% are singletons; the top ten hold about 1.1%. Input material: naive CD8+ T cells sorted from blood. The receptors here all came from a man younger than 35 in good health. Each CDR3 is given with its conserved first and last residue. Each record gives: D gene, J gene, clone size, V gene, CDR3 protein, CDR3 DNA. The D gene is left open where the match is weak. Expanded clones get a size class; other rows say once, few or many, or leave the size out.

>TRBD2|TRBJ2-7|NA|TRBV6-6
CASSSGLAGSYEQYF
TGTGCCAGCAGTTCCGGACTAGCGGGATCCTACGAGCAGTACTTC
>TRBD2|TRBJ2-1|NA|TRBV7-8
CASSLSGSSYNEQFF
TGTGCCAGCAGCCTTAGCGGGAGCTCCTACAATGAGCAGTTCTTC
>NA|TRBJ2-1|NA|TRBV7-2
CASSPGKLFF
TGTGCCAGCAGCCCGGGAAAATTATTCTTC
>NA|TRBJ1-6|once|TRBV6-1
CASSEALWQTINSPLHF
TGTGCCAGCAGTGAAGCGCTATGGCAGACCATTAATTCACCCCTCCACTTT
>TRBD1|TRBJ2-3|NA|TRBV27
CASRDQGVVTDTQYF
TGTGCCAGCAGGGACCAGGGGGTCGTCACAGATACGCAGTATTTT
>NA|TRBJ1-1|NA|TRBV14
CASSRLNTEAFF
TGTGCCAGCAGCCGCTTGAACACTGAAGCTTTCTTT
>TRBD1|TRBJ2-3|NA|TRBV4-2
CASSQVGGQALDTDTQYF
TGTGCCAGCAGCCAAGTAGGGGGACAGGCCCTAGACACAGATACGCAGTATTTT
>TRBD1|TRBJ2-7|NA|TRBV19
CASSPRTGYEQYF
TGTGCCAGTAGTCCAAGGACAGGGTACGAGCAGTACTTC
>NA|TRBJ1-1|NA|TRBV29-1
CSVATGLLTEAFF
TGCAGCGTCGCTACAGGACTCCTCACTGAAGCTTTCTTT
>NA|TRBJ2-7|NA|TRBV4-1
CASSQVGGAGTSYEQYF
TGCGCCAGCAGCCAAGTGGGGGGGGCCGGGACCTCCTACGAGCAGTACTTC
>NA|TRBJ2-1|NA|TRBV5-8
CASSLDTGNEQFF
TGTGCCAGCAGCTTGGATACGGGGAATGAGCAGTTCTTC
>NA|TRBJ1-6|NA|TRBV9
CASSVEAGTFSPLHF
TGTGCCAGCAGCGTAGAGGCAGGGACCTTTTCACCCCTCCACTTT
>TRBD2|TRBJ2-7|NA|TRBV27
CASSLSTSGSYEQYF
TGTGCCAGCAGTTTATCCACTAGCGGTTCCTACGAGCAGTACTTC
>TRBD1|TRBJ1-1|NA|TRBV4-1
CASSPRQGLGSEAFF
TGCGCCAGCAGCCCCCGACAGGGTTTGGGGTCTGAAGCTTTCTTT
>TRBD2|TRBJ2-5|NA|TRBV27
CASSRGLAGETQYF
TGTGCCAGCAGTCGCGGACTAGCTGGGGAGACCCAGTACTTC
>NA|TRBJ2-5|NA|TRBV7-8
CASSLARRKNQDPKETQYF
TGTGCCAGCAGCTTAGCTAGGCGGAAGAACCAAGATCCCAAAGAGACCCAGTACTTC
>NA|TRBJ2-5|once|TRBV5-6
CASSLGGQETQYF
TGTGCCAGCAGCTTGGGGGGCCAAGAGACCCAGTACTTC
>TRBD1|TRBJ2-3|NA|TRBV30
CAWSVGQGLADTQYF
TGTGCCTGGAGTGTGGGACAGGGATTGGCAGATACGCAGTATTTT
>TRBD1|TRBJ1-1|NA|TRBV5-6
CASSLGTGVTEAFF
TGTGCCAGCAGCTTGGGGACAGGGGTGACTGAAGCTTTCTTT
>TRBD1|TRBJ2-7|NA|TRBV27
CASSMDRGGGYEQYF
TGTGCCAGCAGTATGGACAGGGGCGGCGGCTACGAGCAGTACTTC
>NA|TRBJ1-1|NA|TRBV27
CASSSQGMNTEAFF
TGTGCCAGCAGTTCCCAGGGGATGAACACTGAAGCTTTCTTT
>NA|TRBJ1-2|NA|TRBV19
CASSMVAVTYGYTF
TGTGCCAGTAGTATGGTGGCAGTAACCTATGGCTACACCTTC
>NA|TRBJ1-3|NA|TRBV28
CASSSLGGAIGNTIYF
TGTGCCAGCAGTTCTCTTGGGGGGGCTATTGGAAACACCATATATTTT
>NA|TRBJ1-2|NA|TRBV27
CASSLSYPRMDGYTF
TGTGCCAGCAGTTTATCGTACCCCCGGATGGATGGCTACACCTTC
>NA|TRBJ1-5|NA|TRBV19
CASSWENQPQHF
TGTGCCAGTAGCTGGGAGAATCAGCCCCAGCATTTT
>TRBD2|TRBJ2-1|NA|TRBV6-6
CASTQHSGAAYNEQFF
TGTGCCAGCACCCAACATAGCGGGGCAGCCTACAATGAGCAGTTCTTC
>TRBD1|TRBJ2-7|once|TRBV4-1
CASSLKDRGPYEQYF
TGCGCCAGCAGCCTCAAGGACAGGGGACCCTACGAGCAGTACTTC
>TRBD2|TRBJ2-1|NA|TRBV9
CASSEQLALDEQFF
TGTGCCAGCAGCGAGCAACTAGCGTTGGATGAGCAGTTCTTC
>NA|TRBJ2-7|NA|TRBV5-6
CASSQDETLYEQYF
TGTGCCAGCAGCCAGGACGAGACCCTCTACGAGCAGTACTTC
>TRBD2|TRBJ2-5|NA|TRBV7-9
CASSLPIAGLDQETQYF
TGTGCCAGCAGCCTTCCAATAGCGGGGTTAGACCAAGAGACCCAGTACTTC
>NA|TRBJ2-7|NA|TRBV7-9
CASSLIAGEQYF
TGTGCCAGCAGCTTAATAGCTGGGGAGCAGTACTTC
>NA|TRBJ2-1|NA|TRBV19
CATHSSSYNEQFF
TGTGCCACACATTCCAGCTCCTACAATGAGCAGTTCTTC
>NA|TRBJ2-3|NA|TRBV7-8
CASSNLVADTQYF
TGTGCCAGCAGCAATCTGGTCGCAGATACGCAGTATTTT
>NA|TRBJ2-7|NA|TRBV27
CASSSSSLLIDEQYF
TGTGCCAGCAGTTCAAGCAGCCTCCTAATCGACGAGCAGTACTTC
>NA|TRBJ1-2|NA|TRBV9
CASSVVEAGQRGYTF
TGTGCCAGCAGCGTAGTCGAGGCAGGGCAGAGAGGCTACACCTTC
>NA|TRBJ2-2|NA|TRBV7-9
CASSSPELTGELFF
TGTGCCAGCAGCTCCCCGGAGTTAACCGGGGAGCTGTTTTTT
>NA|TRBJ2-5|NA|TRBV5-6
CASSLQLTGQETQYF
TGTGCCAGCAGCTTGCAGCTCACAGGGCAAGAGACCCAGTACTTC
>NA|TRBJ2-1|NA|TRBV4-1
CASASRAASYNEQFF
TGCGCCAGTGCCTCCCGGGCGGCTTCCTACAATGAGCAGTTCTTC
>TRBD1|TRBJ2-7|NA|TRBV4-1
CASSQSGAGTGEGEQYF
TGCGCCAGCAGCCAATCGGGGGCGGGGACAGGGGAAGGCGAGCAGTACTTC
>TRBD1|TRBJ2-2|NA|TRBV7-9
CASSLAPGQGTGELFF
TGTGCCAGCAGCTTAGCGCCGGGACAGGGAACCGGGGAGCTGTTTTTT
>NA|TRBJ1-2|NA|TRBV6-5
CARKTGNYGYTF
TGTGCCAGAAAGACCGGGAACTATGGCTACACCTTC
>NA|TRBJ1-2|NA|TRBV28
CASSLQGTGYGYTF
TGTGCCAGCAGTTTACAGGGAACAGGCTATGGCTACACCTTC
>TRBD2|TRBJ2-3|NA|TRBV7-9
CASSLGSGMGDTQYF
TGTGCCAGCAGCTTGGGTAGCGGGATGGGAGATACGCAGTATTTT
>NA|TRBJ2-3|NA|TRBV4-3
CASSQGPIFTSTDTQYF
TGCGCCAGCAGCCAAGGACCGATATTCACTAGCACAGATACGCAGTATTTT
>NA|TRBJ1-5|NA|TRBV30
CAWTPSEGSPGPQHF
TGTGCCTGGACCCCATCGGAGGGATCCCCGGGGCCCCAGCATTTT
>NA|TRBJ2-1|NA|TRBV5-4
CASSLGVGGKNEQFF
TGTGCCAGCAGCTTGGGAGTCGGGGGTAAAAATGAGCAGTTCTTC
>NA|TRBJ2-7|NA|TRBV6-6
CASSYSTPDYEQYF
TGTGCCAGCAGTTACTCGACACCGGACTACGAGCAGTACTTC
>TRBD1|TRBJ1-5|few|TRBV30
CAWTPGTAFNQPQHF
TGTGCCTGGACCCCTGGGACAGCCTTCAATCAGCCCCAGCATTTT
>NA|TRBJ1-5|NA|TRBV2
CASKQVGNQPQHF
TGTGCCAGCAAGCAGGTTGGCAATCAGCCCCAGCATTTT
>TRBD2|TRBJ2-7|NA|TRBV5-4
CASSRPGRGDEQYF
TGTGCCAGCAGCCGCCCCGGGAGGGGGGACGAGCAGTACTTC
>NA|TRBJ1-1|NA|TRBV7-8
CASSLAPANTEAFF
TGTGCCAGCAGCTTAGCACCAGCGAACACTGAAGCTTTCTTT
>NA|TRBJ1-6|NA|TRBV27
CASRNGQSSYNSPLHF
TGTGCCAGCAGAAACGGACAGAGCTCCTATAATTCACCCCTCCACTTT
>TRBD2|TRBJ2-7|once|TRBV27
CASSQRSGGPTYEQYF
TGTGCCAGCAGTCAGAGGAGCGGGGGGCCGACTTACGAGCAGTACTTC
>TRBD1|TRBJ2-7|NA|TRBV30
CAWSVLSPGTGDEQYF
TGTGCCTGGAGTGTACTCTCCCCCGGGACAGGGGACGAGCAGTACTTC
>NA|TRBJ1-4|NA|TRBV28
CASSSPRKIGTNEKLFF
TGTGCCAGCAGTTCCCCACGTAAAATCGGGACTAATGAAAAACTGTTTTTT